What follows are 17 T cell receptor beta chains derived from one specimen sequenced in a study of T-cell reconstitution after alpha-beta-depleted transplantation in children. TCRbeta library construction was performed incorporating unique molecular identifiers. TCRdb fed the PCR reads into MiXCR, producing one record per CDR3 protein. There are around 380,000 distinct CDR3 sequences in the sample; about a tenth occur only once, and approximately 5% lies in the top ten. Source: PBMCs from the stem cell graft donor, taken from the stem cell graft. These TCRs come from a human donor who donated a stem cell graft to a child with acute myeloid leukemia.

This sequence joins TRBV6-6 and TRBJ1-4; D not resolved. Trimming stripped 8 bases from V and 5 bases from J, with 9 bases between. The CDR3 length is 12 residues. CDR1 and CDR2 from the germline V gene are MNHNY and SVGAGI (reference sequence). The CDR3 is CASAVINEKLFF. In DNA, the CDR3 is TGTGCCAGCGCCGTCATAAATGAAAAACTGTTTTTT.

The rearrangement links TRBV5-1 to TRBJ2-2; D is unclear. Germline lookup yields CDR1 SGHRS and CDR2 YFSETQ. There are 15 residues in the CDR3. V lost 1 base and J 3 bases, leaving 10 bases between the germline ends. The CDR3 region has the DNA TGCGCCAGCAGCTTGAGTGAATTTGACACCGGGGAGCTGTTTTTT. It specifies CASSLSEFDTGELFF.

This clonotype came up a few times. This chain links TRBV4-3 with TRBJ2-2; 11 bases are a match to TRBD1. This CDR3 comprises 18 residues. V lost 4 bases and J lost 4; bases outside the gene matches: 11. Per the germline V gene, CDR1 is LGHNA and CDR2 is YSLEER. The CDR3 reads CASSLIGQGARGTGELFF. The CDR3 bases are TGCGCCAGCAGCCTCATCGGACAGGGGGCCCGCGGCACCGGGGAGCTGTTTTTT.

Many counts were recorded for this clonotype. CDR3 sequence: CSVGAGSYNEQFF. The CDR3 DNA follows: TGCAGTGTCGGAGCGGGCTCCTACAATGAGCAGTTCTTC. The chain employs TRBV20-1 and TRBJ2-1; perhaps TRBD2 as D (6 bases). V lost 7 bases and J 0 bases, leaving 10 bases between the germline ends. Per the germline V gene, CDR1 is DFQATT and CDR2 is SNEGSKA (reference sequence). The CDR3 consists of 13 residues.

The J gene is TRBJ2-2, the V gene TRBV13, with D perhaps TRBD1 (6 bases). V was clipped by 8 bases and J by 2 bases, with 33 bases between them. The CDR3 contains 21 residues. Germline-derived CDR1 and CDR2 are PRHDT and FYEKMQ (reference sequence). The CDR3: CASGGWGPVHHNTSNTGELFF. As DNA, the CDR3 is TGTGCCAGCGGGGGTTGGGGGCCTGTCCACCACAACACCTCCAACACCGGGGAGCTGTTTTTT. Combining the CDR3 with reference TRBV13 and TRBJ2-2 gives the whole variable domain AAGVIQSPRHLIKEKRETATLKCYPIPRHDTVYWYQQGPGQDPQFLISFYEKMQSDKGSIPDRFSAQQFSDYHSELNMSSLELGDSALYFCASGGWGPVHHNTSNTGELFFGEGSRLTVL.

The chain links TRBV9 to TRBJ2-1, with TRBD2 identical over 11 bases. Germline loops: CDR1 SGDLS, CDR2 YYNGEE. The length of the CDR3 is 15 residues. The ends lost 4 bases at V and 10 bases at J; junction bases unmatched: 10. CDR3 coding DNA: TGTGCCAGCAGCCGGGGGACTAGCGGTGGGGCGGAGCAGTTCTTC. Encoded protein: CASSRGTSGGAEQFF.

The sample holds many counts of this clonotype. The chain employs TRBV7-2 and TRBJ2-3; D is ambiguous. Germline V gene lookup returns CDR1 SGHTA and CDR2 FQGNSA. Trimming cost V 4 bases and J 3 bases, with 5 bases left between them. The CDR3 spans 12 residues. This CDR3 is CASSSLTDTQYF. The CDR3 coding sequence is TGTGCCAGCAGCTCCCTAACAGATACGCAGTATTTT.

The chain has TRBV7-2 and TRBJ2-3; D call uncertain. V was pared by 2 bases and J by 1 base, with 10 bases between. The germline CDR1 and CDR2 sequences are SGHTA and FQGNSA. This CDR3 contains 15 residues. CDR3 sequence: CASSLRAGRTDTQYF. For the CDR3, the DNA is TGTGCCAGCAGCTTAAGGGCCGGGCGCACAGATACGCAGTATTTT.

This chain links TRBV10-3 with TRBJ2-7, with D possibly matching TRBD2 (5 bases). V lost 0 bases and J 5 bases, leaving 17 bases between the germline ends. This CDR3 has 16 residues. Per the germline V gene, CDR1 is ENHRY and CDR2 is SYGVKD. Here the CDR3 DNA reads TGTGCCATCAGTGAGTCGAAACGGGATGACATGCACGAGCAGTACTTC. It encodes CAISESKRDDMHEQYF.

This clonotype was seen repeatedly, ten times or more. The chain links TRBV5-1 to TRBJ1-1; D may be TRBD1 (6 bases). The ends were cut back, 4 bases at V and 1 base at J, with 8 bases in the middle. The CDR3 covers 13 residues. Per germline, CDR1 SGHRS and CDR2 YFSETQ. CDR3 sequence reads: CASSADRNTEAFF. CDR3 coding DNA: TGCGCCAGCAGCGCGGACAGGAACACTGAAGCTTTCTTT.

V gene TRBV6-6 combines with J gene TRBJ2-7, with D perhaps matching TRBD1 (5 bases). CDR1 MNHNY and CDR2 SVGAGI come from the germline V gene (reference sequence). The CDR3 is 13 amino acids. V lost 6 bases to trimming and J lost 4 bases, with 13 bases between them. The CDR3 reads CASSPTQGYEQYF. CDR3 bases: TGTGCCAGCAGCCCCACCCAGGGTTACGAGCAGTACTTC.

This clonotype was counted between two and nine times. The gene calls are TRBV20-1 and TRBJ2-5, with 11 bases fitting TRBD1. Germline V lookup: CDR1 DFQATT, CDR2 SNEGSKA (reference sequence). V was clipped by 1 base and J by 4 bases; unmatched bases: 2. CDR3 length: 14 amino acids. CDR3 residues: CSARGTGGVETQYF. The CDR3 coding sequence is TGCAGTGCTAGAGGGACAGGGGGCGTAGAGACCCAGTACTTC.

CDR3: CSAREGSLYGYTF. The CDR3 coding sequence is TGCAGTGCTAGGGAAGGCAGCCTGTATGGCTACACCTTC. The gene calls are TRBV20-1 and TRBJ1-2, with D unclear. This CDR3 region has 13 residues. The V gene's germline CDR1 is DFQATT and CDR2 SNEGSKA (reference sequence). Between the trimmed V and J ends, which lost 3 bases and 5 bases, there was a span of 13 bases.

This chain uses TRBV3-1 with TRBJ2-7; tentative D call: TRBD1 (6 bases). V lost 0 bases to trimming and J lost 0 bases, with 18 bases between them. The length of the CDR3 is 18 residues. The germline CDR1 and CDR2 sequences are LGHDT and YNNKEL (reference sequence). The CDR3 DNA follows: TGTGCCAGCAGCCAAGATCTCAGGGGAACCCTGAGCTCCTACGAGCAGTACTTC. Its protein is CASSQDLRGTLSSYEQYF.

This clonotype showed up just a few times. The chain couples TRBV6-1 to TRBJ1-1; TRBD1 is a possible D gene (6 bases). V lost 8 bases and J 7 bases, leaving 23 bases between the germline ends. The CDR3 totals 15 residues. Germline V gene lookup returns CDR1 MNHNS and CDR2 SASEGT. CDR3 in DNA: TGTGCCAGCCACGACCGACAGGTGAAAAGTGGTGAAGCTTTCTTT. Its protein product is CASHDRQVKSGEAFF.

The gene calls are TRBV4-3 and TRBJ2-3, with no clear D. This CDR3 is built from 15 residues. Trimming removed 1 base at V and 0 bases at J, with 8 bases between. Germline V CDR1 and CDR2: LGHNA, YSLEER. The CDR3 DNA is TGCGCCAGCAGCCAAGCTTTCTCCAGCACAGATACGCAGTATTTT. Amino acid sequence: CASSQAFSSTDTQYF.

This clonotype has only a few counts. The rearrangement links TRBV20-1 to TRBJ2-1; the match to TRBD2 covers 7 bases. The CDR3 consists of 14 residues. The V segment lost 3 bases and the J segment 9 bases; nucleotides outside the gene matches: 11. Germline V CDR1 and CDR2: DFQATT, SNEGSKA (reference sequence). The CDR3 region is CSASGRLPSPEQFF. The CDR3 nucleotides are TGCAGTGCTAGCGGGAGGCTCCCCTCACCTGAGCAGTTCTTC.